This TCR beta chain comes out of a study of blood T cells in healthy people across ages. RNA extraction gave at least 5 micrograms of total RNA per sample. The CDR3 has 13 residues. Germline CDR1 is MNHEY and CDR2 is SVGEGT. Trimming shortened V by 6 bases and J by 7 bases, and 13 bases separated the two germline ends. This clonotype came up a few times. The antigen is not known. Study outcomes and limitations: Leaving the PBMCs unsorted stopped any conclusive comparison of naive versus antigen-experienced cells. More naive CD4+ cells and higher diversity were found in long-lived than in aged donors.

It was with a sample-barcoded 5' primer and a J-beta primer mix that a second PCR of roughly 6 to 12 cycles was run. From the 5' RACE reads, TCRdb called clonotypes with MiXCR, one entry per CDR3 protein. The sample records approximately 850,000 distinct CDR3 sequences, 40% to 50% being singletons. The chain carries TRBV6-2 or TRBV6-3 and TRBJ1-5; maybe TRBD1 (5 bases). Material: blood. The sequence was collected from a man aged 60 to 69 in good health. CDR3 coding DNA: TGTGCCAGCAGGCCCCAGGGCAGACAGCCCCAGCATTTT. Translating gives CASRPQGRQPQHF.